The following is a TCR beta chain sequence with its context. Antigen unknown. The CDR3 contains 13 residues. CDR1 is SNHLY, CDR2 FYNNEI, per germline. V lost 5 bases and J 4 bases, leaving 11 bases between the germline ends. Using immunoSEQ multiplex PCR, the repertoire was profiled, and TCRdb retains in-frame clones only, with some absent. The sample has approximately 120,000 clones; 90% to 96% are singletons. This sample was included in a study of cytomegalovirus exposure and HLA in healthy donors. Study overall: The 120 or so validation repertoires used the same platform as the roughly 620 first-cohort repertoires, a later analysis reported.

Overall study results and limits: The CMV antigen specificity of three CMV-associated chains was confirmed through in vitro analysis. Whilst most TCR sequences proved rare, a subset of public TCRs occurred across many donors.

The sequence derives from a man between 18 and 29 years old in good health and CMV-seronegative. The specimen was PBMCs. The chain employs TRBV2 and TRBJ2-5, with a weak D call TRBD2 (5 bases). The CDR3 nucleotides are TGTGCCAGCAGTTGGACTCGAGGAGAGACCCAGTACTTC. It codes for CASSWTRGETQYF.